What follows are 21 T cell receptor beta chains derived from one specimen sequenced in a study of T cells expressing NK-cell markers (dated by TCRdb to 2018 to 2020). The receptor library was made with 5' RACE. These reads were obtained on an Illumina HiSeq 2000. Each CDR3 protein sequence appears as one entry after TCRdb reprocessed the reads, and no DNA is included. This sample's records show about 390,000 distinct CDR3 sequences. The ten largest clones take up approximately 12% of the sample. Sequences were obtained from blood T cells: a sorted CD56 or NKG2C T cell subset, CD4+ or CD8+ T cells, or bulk PBMC T cells (not recorded which). The receptors shown here come from a woman between 50 and 59 years old in good health. Donor details come from another sample of the same person, matched by shared clones.

The rearrangement links TRBV7-9 to TRBJ2-5; the TCRdb call, TRBD1, lacks DNA for checking. This CDR3 contains 14 residues. CDR1 and CDR2 from the germline V gene are SEHNR and FQNEAQ (reference sequence). The CDR3 here is CASVGGARRETQYF.

V gene TRBV3-1 combines with J gene TRBJ2-7. The V gene's germline CDR1 is LGHDT and CDR2 YNNKEL (reference sequence). This CDR3 has 11 residues. The CDR3: CASSQDKGQYF.

The chain uses TRBV4-1 and TRBJ1-6. The CDR3 spans 13 residues. Germline CDR1 and CDR2: MGHRA and YSYEKL. The CDR3 here is CASSPSRNSPLHF.

J is TRBJ2-2 and V is TRBV12-3 or TRBV12-4; there is no DNA to check the TCRdb D call of TRBD1. The CDR3 has 16 residues. The CDR3 region is CASRIAGQGNTGELFF.

This chain joins TRBV7-9 and TRBJ2-5; without DNA, the TCRdb call of TRBD2 cannot be checked. The CDR3 sequence is 15 residues long. Germline CDR1 is SEHNR and CDR2 is FQNEAQ (reference sequence). The CDR3 sequence is CASSLEARAWETQYF.

The chain has TRBV29-1 and TRBJ1-4. CDR1 is SQVTM and CDR2 is ANQGSEA in the germline V gene. The CDR3 runs 12 residues. This chain's CDR3 is CSVESPGEKLFF.

V gene TRBV24-1 combines with J gene TRBJ2-2; TCRdb returns TRBD2, unconfirmable since there is no DNA. CDR1 and CDR2 (germline): KGHDR, SFDVKD. The CDR3 length is 16 residues. The CDR3 protein is CATSTTGGGGTGELFF.

This rearrangement joins TRBV2 to TRBJ1-5; the D gene TCRdb calls, TRBD1, cannot be checked with no DNA. The CDR3 spans 15 residues. The germline CDR1 and CDR2 sequences are SNHLY and FYNNEI. The CDR3 here is CASSPTGVGGQPQHF.

The chain employs TRBV10-3 and TRBJ2-2; TCRdb indicates TRBD1, and absent DNA this call remains unverified. CDR3 length: 11 amino acids. Germline CDR1 ENHRY, CDR2 SYGVKD. The CDR3: CAISGTEELFF.

The chain recombines TRBV12-3 or TRBV12-4 with TRBJ2-5; absent DNA, TCRdb's TRBD1 call cannot be checked. This CDR3 is 12 amino acids long. CDR3 loop: CASTRGSETQYF.

The chain is built from TRBV6-4 and TRBJ2-1. The CDR3 runs 14 residues. Per the germline V gene, CDR1 is MRHNA and CDR2 is SNTAGT. The CDR3 sequence: CASSDSMGNNEQFF.

J is TRBJ2-2 and V is TRBV5-1; TCRdb indicates TRBD1, and absent DNA this call remains unverified. The CDR3 has 14 residues. From germline, CDR1 is SGHRS and CDR2 YFSETQ. This CDR3 is CASSPGPLAGELFF.

The chain is built from TRBV4-1 and TRBJ2-7; TCRdb's D call of TRBD1 is untestable without DNA. From germline, CDR1 is MGHRA and CDR2 YSYEKL. CDR3 length equals 14 residues. The CDR3 sequence is CASSPTGVIYEQYF.

This chain links TRBV24-1 with TRBJ2-1; TCRdb selects TRBD2, and the lack of DNA leaves this call unchecked. Germline V gene sequence: CDR1 KGHDR, CDR2 SFDVKD. This CDR3 comprises 15 residues. This CDR3 is CATEVRTSSYNEQFF.

The V call is TRBV5-1, the J call TRBJ2-5. The CDR3 sequence is 15 residues long. Germline-derived CDR1 and CDR2 are SGHRS and YFSETQ. CDR3 residues: CASSLASASSETQYF. Full variable domain (outside the CDR3, taken from reference TRBV5-1 and TRBJ2-5): KAGVTQTPRYLIKTRGQQVTLSCSPISGHRSVSWYQQTPGQGLQFLFEYFSETQRNKGNFPGRFSGRQFSNSRSEMNVSTLELGDSALYLCASSLASASSETQYFGPGTRLLVL.

The rearrangement links TRBV20-1 to TRBJ2-3; the D call of TRBD2 rests on TCRdb alone, since no DNA is present to check it. Germline V gene data show CDR1 as DFQATT and CDR2 as SNEGSKA (reference sequence). The CDR3 loop spans 12 amino acids. Here the CDR3 reads CSASPLADTQYF.

The chain uses TRBV7-9 and TRBJ2-1; TCRdb's D call, TRBD2, is unchecked because there is no DNA. The germline V gene encodes CDR1 SEHNR and CDR2 FQNEAQ (reference sequence). CDR3 length equals 14 residues. This CDR3 is CASSLEAANNEQFF. Full variable domain (remainder filled in from reference TRBV7-9 and TRBJ2-1): DTGVSQNPRHKITKRGQNVTFRCDPISEHNRLYWYRQTLGQGPEFLTYFQNEAQLEKSRLLSDRFSAERPKGSFSTLEIQRTEQGDSAMYLCASSLEAANNEQFFGPGTRLTVL.

CDR3 sequence: CASSQVEGRSEQFF. The chain carries TRBV3-1 and TRBJ2-1; the D call of TRBD2 rests on TCRdb alone, since no DNA is present to check it. This CDR3 has 14 residues. CDR1 LGHDT and CDR2 YNNKEL come from the germline V gene (reference sequence).

This sequence joins TRBV29-1 and TRBJ2-5; TCRdb's D gene call, TRBD1, goes unchecked for lack of DNA. Germline V gene sequence: CDR1 SQVTM, CDR2 ANQGSEA. This CDR3 region has 16 residues. This chain's CDR3 is CSVEDSLPTGKETQYF.

The chain recombines TRBV6-6 with TRBJ2-3; the D gene TCRdb calls, TRBD2, cannot be checked with no DNA. This CDR3 comprises 14 residues. Germline V gives CDR1 MNHNY, CDR2 SVGAGI (reference sequence). CDR3 sequence: CASSGTSGSDTQYF.

This chain uses TRBV29-1 with TRBJ2-5. Germline lookup yields CDR1 SQVTM and CDR2 ANQGSEA. This CDR3 is 12 amino acids long. CDR3 loop: CNISEAKETQYF.